This TCR beta chain was recovered during a study of blood T cell repertoires in COVID-19. Participants, 18 to 89 years old, spanned under 25 US areas. This CDR3 region has 14 residues. CDR1 is SGHRS, CDR2 YFSETQ, per germline. V shed 1 base and J shed 7 bases, with 14 bases lying between them. Data came from immunoSEQ multiplex PCR; TCRdb stores just in-frame clones and leaves some out. The data show 380,000 or so clones, 88% seen once. In this sample, this clone turned up a few times. The source is a middle-aged woman with acute COVID-19. Sequencing used PBMCs or T cells enriched from blood (not recorded which). The chain couples TRBV5-1 to TRBJ1-1; tentatively, D is TRBD1 (6 bases). The CDR3 region has the DNA TGCGCCAGCAGCTTGTCAGTAATAGGGGGTGAAGCTTTCTTT. The encoded protein is CASSLSVIGGEAFF.